A single sample is the source of the 24 T cell receptor beta chains below, sequenced in a study. Via MiXCR, TCRdb re-called the RT-PCR reads, giving one row per CDR3 protein. This table holds about 680,000 distinct CDR3 sequences, 13% to 15% found once. The specimen was memory CD4+ T cells from blood. The receptor source for this set is a female donor in good health, serving as a healthy control.

This clonotype was recorded a few times. The gene calls are TRBV4-3 and TRBJ1-1, with unresolved D. CDR1 is LGHNA and CDR2 is YSLEER in the germline V gene. Trimming took 0 bases from V and 6 from J, leaving 14 bases between them. The CDR3 contains 15 residues. The DNA of the CDR3 is TGCGCCAGCAGCCAAGATGCCCTGGCTTACGCTGAAGCTTTCTTT. Its translation: CASSQDALAYAEAFF.

V gene TRBV29-1 combines with J gene TRBJ2-3; 8 bases align to TRBD2. J gave up 5 bases and V 4 bases, and 8 bases lay outside the gene matches. Germline V gene sequence: CDR1 SQVTM, CDR2 ANQGSEA. CDR3 size: 14 residues. The CDR3 is CSVVRAGEVDTQYF. The CDR3 DNA is TGCAGCGTTGTAAGAGCGGGGGAGGTAGATACGCAGTATTTT.

The chain uses TRBV6-2 or TRBV6-3 and TRBJ2-1; D may be TRBD1 or TRBD2 (5 bases each). Trimming left V 7 bases short and J 4 bases short, with 11 bases between. CDR3 length: 13 residues. From germline, CDR1 is MNHEY and CDR2 SVGEGT. The CDR3 sequence: CASKGTAYNEQFF. CDR3 bases: TGTGCCAGCAAAGGGACGGCATACAATGAGCAGTTCTTC.

The rearrangement links TRBV28 to TRBJ2-5; the D is unclear. Germline V CDR1 and CDR2: MDHEN, SYDVKM. The CDR3 runs 14 residues. The V and J ends lost 2 bases and 2 bases respectively, with 9 bases between them. Here the CDR3 reads CASSLLQIQETQYF. CDR3 DNA sequence: TGTGCCAGCAGTTTACTACAGATACAAGAGACCCAGTACTTC.

There are a few counts of this clonotype. The V call is TRBV18, the J call TRBJ2-1; 9 nucleotides line up with TRBD2. The V segment lost 3 bases and the J segment 6 bases; nucleotides outside the gene matches: 9. Germline CDR1 reads KGHSH; CDR2 reads LQKENI. This CDR3 comprises 16 residues. The CDR3 DNA is TGTGCCAGCTCACCGTGGGCGGGAGGGAGCGGCAATGAGCAGTTCTTC. Amino acids: CASSPWAGGSGNEQFF.

The chain joins TRBV7-2 to TRBJ2-5, with D possibly being TRBD2 (5 bases). Germline V CDR1 and CDR2: SGHTA, FQGNSA. With 4 bases removed from V and 1 base from J, the gap between germline ends came to 13 bases. The CDR3 totals 15 residues. CDR3 sequence reads: CASSSPPRVQETQYF. The CDR3, as DNA: TGTGCCAGCAGCTCCCCCCCGAGGGTCCAAGAGACCCAGTACTTC.

The V call is TRBV5-1, the J call TRBJ1-1; 10 bases agree with TRBD1. The germline CDR1 and CDR2 sequences are SGHRS and YFSETQ. The CDR3 has 15 residues. V was clipped by 4 bases and J by 6 bases; unmatched bases: 9. DNA of the CDR3: TGCGCCAGCAGCCGGGGGGGACAGGGGATGGCTGAAGCTTTCTTT. Protein product: CASSRGGQGMAEAFF.

J is TRBJ1-6 and V is TRBV20-1, with a weak D call TRBD1 (5 bases). The germline V and J ends were trimmed by 3 bases and 9 bases, with 15 bases remaining between them. Germline values: CDR1 DFQATT, CDR2 SNEGSKA (reference sequence). There are 14 residues in the CDR3. The CDR3 here is CSASPGLRGSPLHF. CDR3 DNA sequence: TGCAGTGCTAGCCCGGGCCTAAGGGGTTCACCCCTCCACTTT.

The chain uses TRBV9 and TRBJ1-1; D gene unclear. There are 16 residues in the CDR3. Deletions cut 3 bases from V and 7 bases from J, with 22 bases between. From germline, CDR1 is SGDLS and CDR2 YYNGEE. The CDR3 loop reads CASSGRLEGEFNEAFF. For the CDR3, the DNA is TGTGCCAGCAGCGGACGACTCGAGGGTGAATTCAATGAAGCTTTCTTT.

This clonotype was seen a few times. The chain is built from TRBV3-1 and TRBJ1-5; D not certain. The CDR3 spans 13 residues. In germline, CDR1 is LGHDT, CDR2 YNNKEL (reference sequence). The ends were cut back, 1 base at V and 5 bases at J, with 6 bases in the middle. The CDR3 nucleotides are TGTGCCAGCAGCCAAGGTGCGGATCAGCCCCAGCATTTT. Translating gives CASSQGADQPQHF.

The CDR3 is CASSLRGTGVGSTEAFF. The CDR3 nucleotides are TGTGCCAGCAGCTTAAGGGGGACAGGGGTGGGTAGTACTGAAGCTTTCTTT. The V and J genes are TRBV7-9 and TRBJ1-1; TRBD1 agrees at 10 bases. There are 17 residues in the CDR3. CDR1 and CDR2 from the germline V gene are SEHNR and FQNEAQ (reference sequence). Trimming took 2 bases from V and 5 from J; bases not matched to a gene: 11.

V usage is TRBV15 and J usage is TRBJ1-1; tentative D call: TRBD1 (6 bases). The CDR3 contains 14 residues. V gave up 3 bases and J gave up 5 bases, with 13 bases separating them. CDR1 is LNHNV and CDR2 is YYDKDF in the germline V gene (reference sequence). The CDR3: CATSSRGVGTEAFF. CDR3 nucleotides: TGTGCCACCAGCAGCAGGGGAGTAGGGACTGAAGCTTTCTTT.

The chain carries TRBV20-1 and TRBJ2-4; D perhaps matches TRBD1 (5 bases). Germline V gene sequence: CDR1 DFQATT, CDR2 SNEGSKA (reference sequence). The CDR3 is made up of 12 amino acids. Trimming shortened V by 7 bases and J by 8 bases, and 15 bases separated the two germline ends. The CDR3 nucleotides read TGCAGTGTACGGGCCCTAGGGGACATTCAGTACTTC. This codes for CSVRALGDIQYF.

This clonotype appeared a few times. This rearrangement joins TRBV6-2 or TRBV6-3 to TRBJ2-7, with D unresolved. V shed 6 bases and J shed 2 bases, with 8 bases lying between them. Germline CDR1 MNHEY, CDR2 SVGEGT. The CDR3 is 12 residues long. The DNA for the CDR3 is TGTGCCAGCAGCTCAGAAACCTACGAGCAGTACTTC. Translating it yields CASSSETYEQYF.

In its sample, this clonotype was seen many times. The genes are TRBV27 and TRBJ1-6; D is uncertain. V gave up 4 bases and J gave up 0 bases, with 10 bases separating them. Germline assignment: CDR1 MNHEY and CDR2 SMNVEV (reference sequence). The CDR3 is 16 amino acids. The CDR3 DNA follows: TGTGCCAGCAGTTGGGCGGGTTCCTCCTATAATTCACCCCTCCACTTT. Its protein is CASSWAGSSYNSPLHF.

Only a few counts were recorded for this clonotype. The rearrangement joins TRBV4-3 to TRBJ1-2; D is unresolved. Germline-derived CDR1 and CDR2 are LGHNA and YSLEER. Deletions cut 1 base from V and 3 bases from J, with 6 bases between. This CDR3 comprises 13 residues. CDR3 protein: CASSQAVDYGYTF. CDR3 coding DNA: TGCGCCAGCAGCCAAGCCGTCGACTATGGCTACACCTTC.

The genes are TRBV7-2 and TRBJ1-1, with 7 bases lining up with TRBD1. J lost 4 bases, V lost 2 bases, and 7 bases had no gene match. The CDR3 totals 15 residues. In germline, CDR1 is SGHTA, CDR2 FQGNSA. CDR3 nucleotides: TGTGCCAGCAGCTTAAGTCAGGGGGGGCTCACTGAAGCTTTCTTT. This translates into CASSLSQGGLTEAFF.

This clonotype was counted only a few times. This chain links TRBV5-1 with TRBJ1-1; 9 nucleotides agree with TRBD1. The V and J ends lost 0 bases and 4 bases, in that order; junction bases with no gene match: 10. Germline CDR1 SGHRS, CDR2 YFSETQ. CDR3 length: 17 residues. CDR3 DNA: TGCGCCAGCAGCTTGGTCGGGTACAGGGGGCGGAGCACTGAAGCTTTCTTT. It yields the protein CASSLVGYRGRSTEAFF.

V is TRBV25-1 and J is TRBJ2-7; D is undetermined. CDR3 length: 13 amino acids. Germline V gives CDR1 MGHDK, CDR2 SYGVNS. Trimming cost V 4 bases and J 2 bases, with 9 bases left between them. CDR3 sequence (DNA): TGTGCCAGCAGTGGGGGTCGCACCTACGAGCAGTACTTC. Translation gives CASSGGRTYEQYF.

To note about this clonotype: This clone may be a read error of a much larger clone one base away. The V call is TRBV29-1, the J call TRBJ2-1, with 8 bases aligning to TRBD2. This CDR3 comprises 14 residues. Germline V gives CDR1 SQVTM, CDR2 ANQGSEA. Trimming took 7 bases from V and 4 from J; bases not matched to a gene: 9. CDR3 nucleotide sequence: TGCAGCGCCCGGGGGGCTAGCGGGTACAATGAGCAGTTCTTC. As protein: CSARGASGYNEQFF.

V is TRBV6-1 and J is TRBJ2-1, with D unclear. The V and J ends lost 2 bases and 7 bases respectively, with 9 bases between them. CDR1 and CDR2 (germline): MNHNS, SASEGT. The CDR3 contains 13 residues. CDR3 bases: TGTGCCAGCAGTGAACTGTATAGGAATGAGCAGTTCTTC. Translation gives CASSELYRNEQFF.

This clonotype has just a few counts. The gene calls are TRBV20-1 and TRBJ2-7, with D possibly being TRBD2 (5 bases). The germline V gene has CDR1 DFQATT and CDR2 SNEGSKA (reference sequence). The CDR3 has 13 residues. Trimming took off 5 bases at V and 3 bases at J, with 14 bases between the two ends. The CDR3 protein is CSAQSLAFYEQYF. CDR3 DNA sequence: TGCAGTGCTCAGTCCCTAGCCTTCTACGAGCAGTACTTC.

This clonotype was detected many times. The CDR3 spells CASSLREKHEQFF. In DNA, the CDR3 is TGCGCCAGCAGCTTGCGGGAGAAACATGAGCAGTTCTTC. V is TRBV5-1 and J is TRBJ2-1; D is perhaps TRBD2 (6 bases). V lost 1 base, J lost 8 bases, and 10 bases lay in between. The CDR3 loop spans 13 amino acids. The germline gives CDR1 SGHRS, CDR2 YFSETQ.

This clonotype was counted many times. This chain uses TRBV7-2 with TRBJ1-2; 8 bases are shared with TRBD1. CDR3 length equals 13 residues. V was clipped by 5 bases and J by 6 bases; unmatched bases: 5. The germline gives CDR1 SGHTA, CDR2 FQGNSA. The DNA for the CDR3 is TGTGCCAGCAGCCCGGACAGGGTGAATGGCTACACCTTC. Translation gives CASSPDRVNGYTF.